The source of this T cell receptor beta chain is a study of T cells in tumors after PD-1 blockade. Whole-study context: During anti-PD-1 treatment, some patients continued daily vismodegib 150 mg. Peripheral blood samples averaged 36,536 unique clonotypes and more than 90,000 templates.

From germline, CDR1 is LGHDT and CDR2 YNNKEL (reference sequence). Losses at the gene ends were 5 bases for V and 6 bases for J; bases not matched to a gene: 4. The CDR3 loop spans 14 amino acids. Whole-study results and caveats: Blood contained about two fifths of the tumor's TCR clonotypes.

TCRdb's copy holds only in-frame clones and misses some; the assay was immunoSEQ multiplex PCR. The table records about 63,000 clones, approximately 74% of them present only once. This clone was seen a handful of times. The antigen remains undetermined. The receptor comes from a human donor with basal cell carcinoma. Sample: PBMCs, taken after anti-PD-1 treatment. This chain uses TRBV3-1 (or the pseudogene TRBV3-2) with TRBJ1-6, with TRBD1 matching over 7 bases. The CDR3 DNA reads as TGTGCCAGCAGCTCCCGGGACAGTAATTCACCCCTCCACTTT. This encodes CASSSRDSNSPLHF.